This entry describes one TCR beta chain. Antigen unknown. This record belongs to a study of cytomegalovirus exposure and HLA in healthy donors. Study summary: Approximately 180 million T cells yielded around 100 million unique TCR beta sequences, as an earlier analysis found. Overall study findings and caveats: In vitro experiments confirmed that a few CMV-associated chains were specific for CMV antigens. Cytomegalovirus association was listed for around 170 TCR beta chains.

This PCR relied on a set of 60 Vbeta primers and 13 Jbeta primers. Clones were sequenced by immunoSEQ multiplex PCR, and TCRdb holds only the in-frame ones, with some missing. The sample lists over 80,000 clones; around 72% were seen once. The clonotype originates from a man in his forties in good health and CMV-seronegative. Sequencing input: PBMCs.

The CDR3 DNA reads TGTGCCAGCAGTGTTTGGACACCTCAGGATACGCAGTATTTT. Residues: CASSVWTPQDTQYF. J is TRBJ2-3 and V is TRBV2; D perhaps matches TRBD1 (5 bases). This CDR3 contains 14 residues. V dropped 4 bases and J dropped 6 bases, with 14 bases sitting between them. Germline V gene sequence: CDR1 SNHLY, CDR2 FYNNEI.